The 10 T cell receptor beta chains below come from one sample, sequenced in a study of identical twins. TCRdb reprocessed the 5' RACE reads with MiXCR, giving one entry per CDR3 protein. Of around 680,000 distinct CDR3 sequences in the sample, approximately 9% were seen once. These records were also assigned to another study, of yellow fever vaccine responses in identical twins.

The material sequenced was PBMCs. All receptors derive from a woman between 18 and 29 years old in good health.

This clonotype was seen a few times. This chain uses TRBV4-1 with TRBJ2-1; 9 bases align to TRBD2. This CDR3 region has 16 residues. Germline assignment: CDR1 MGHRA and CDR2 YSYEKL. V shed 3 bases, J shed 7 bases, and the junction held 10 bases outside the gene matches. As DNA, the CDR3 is TGCGCCAGCAGCCACGAACCAGCGGGGGGTACGAATGAGCAGTTCTTC. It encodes CASSHEPAGGTNEQFF.

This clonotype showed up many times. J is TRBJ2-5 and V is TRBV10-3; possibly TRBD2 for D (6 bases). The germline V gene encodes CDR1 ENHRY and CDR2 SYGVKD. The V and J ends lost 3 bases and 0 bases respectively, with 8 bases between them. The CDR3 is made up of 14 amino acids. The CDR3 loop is CAISDRTNQETQYF. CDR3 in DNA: TGTGCCATCAGTGATCGGACTAACCAAGAGACCCAGTACTTC.

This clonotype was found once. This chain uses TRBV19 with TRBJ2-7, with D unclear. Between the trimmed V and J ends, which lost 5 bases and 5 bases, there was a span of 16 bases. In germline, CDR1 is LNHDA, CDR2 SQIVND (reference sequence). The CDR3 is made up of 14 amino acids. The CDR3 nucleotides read TGTGCCAGTAGTGTGGATTGGAGTAAGGACGAGCAGTACTTC. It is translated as CASSVDWSKDEQYF.

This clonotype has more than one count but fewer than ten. The CDR3 DNA reads as TGTGCCATCGGGCCCAGCGAAGAGACCCAGTACTTC. Protein product: CAIGPSEETQYF. The chain joins TRBV10-3 to TRBJ2-5; D ambiguous. Deletions cut 8 bases from V and 3 bases from J, with 10 bases between. CDR1 is ENHRY, CDR2 SYGVKD, per germline. This CDR3 has 12 residues.

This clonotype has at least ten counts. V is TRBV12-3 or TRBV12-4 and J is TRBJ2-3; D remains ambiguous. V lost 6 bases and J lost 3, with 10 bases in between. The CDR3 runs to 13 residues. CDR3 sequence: CASSWRLTDTQYF. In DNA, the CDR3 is TGTGCCAGCAGCTGGAGACTTACAGATACGCAGTATTTT.

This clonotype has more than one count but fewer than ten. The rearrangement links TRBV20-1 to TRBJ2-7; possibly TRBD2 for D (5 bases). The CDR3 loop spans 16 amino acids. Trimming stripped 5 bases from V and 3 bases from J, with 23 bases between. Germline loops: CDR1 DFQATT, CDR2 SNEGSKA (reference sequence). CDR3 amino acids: CSAPRRASFLYYEQYF. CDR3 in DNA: TGCAGTGCTCCCCGGCGGGCCTCTTTTCTTTACTACGAGCAGTACTTC.

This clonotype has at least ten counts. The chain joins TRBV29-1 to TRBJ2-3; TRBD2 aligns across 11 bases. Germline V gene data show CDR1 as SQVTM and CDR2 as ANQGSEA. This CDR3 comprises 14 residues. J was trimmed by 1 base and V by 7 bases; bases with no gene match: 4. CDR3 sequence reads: CSALAGGGTDTQYF. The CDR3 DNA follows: TGCAGCGCCCTAGCGGGAGGTGGCACAGATACGCAGTATTTT.

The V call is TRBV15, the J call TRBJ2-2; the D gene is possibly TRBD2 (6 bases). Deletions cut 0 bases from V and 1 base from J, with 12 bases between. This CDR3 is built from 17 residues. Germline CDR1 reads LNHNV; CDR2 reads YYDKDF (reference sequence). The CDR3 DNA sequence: TGTGCCACCAGCAGAGACGTCGGGGGTAGGAACACCGGGGAGCTGTTTTTT. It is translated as CATSRDVGGRNTGELFF.

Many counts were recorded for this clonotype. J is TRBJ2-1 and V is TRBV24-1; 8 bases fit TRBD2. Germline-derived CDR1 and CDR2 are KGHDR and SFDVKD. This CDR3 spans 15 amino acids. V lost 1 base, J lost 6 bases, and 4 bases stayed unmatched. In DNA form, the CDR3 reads TGTGCCACCAGTGATTTAGCGGGGGAGTCCAATGAGCAGTTCTTC. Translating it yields CATSDLAGESNEQFF.

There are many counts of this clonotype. The CDR3 loop is CATSRGNEQFF. The CDR3 DNA reads TGTGCCACCAGCAGGGGGAATGAGCAGTTCTTC. The chain links TRBV24-1 to TRBJ2-1, with 7 bases aligning to TRBD1. V dropped 7 bases and J dropped 7; count of bases not matched to a gene: 0. The germline V gene has CDR1 KGHDR and CDR2 SFDVKD. The CDR3 spans 11 residues.